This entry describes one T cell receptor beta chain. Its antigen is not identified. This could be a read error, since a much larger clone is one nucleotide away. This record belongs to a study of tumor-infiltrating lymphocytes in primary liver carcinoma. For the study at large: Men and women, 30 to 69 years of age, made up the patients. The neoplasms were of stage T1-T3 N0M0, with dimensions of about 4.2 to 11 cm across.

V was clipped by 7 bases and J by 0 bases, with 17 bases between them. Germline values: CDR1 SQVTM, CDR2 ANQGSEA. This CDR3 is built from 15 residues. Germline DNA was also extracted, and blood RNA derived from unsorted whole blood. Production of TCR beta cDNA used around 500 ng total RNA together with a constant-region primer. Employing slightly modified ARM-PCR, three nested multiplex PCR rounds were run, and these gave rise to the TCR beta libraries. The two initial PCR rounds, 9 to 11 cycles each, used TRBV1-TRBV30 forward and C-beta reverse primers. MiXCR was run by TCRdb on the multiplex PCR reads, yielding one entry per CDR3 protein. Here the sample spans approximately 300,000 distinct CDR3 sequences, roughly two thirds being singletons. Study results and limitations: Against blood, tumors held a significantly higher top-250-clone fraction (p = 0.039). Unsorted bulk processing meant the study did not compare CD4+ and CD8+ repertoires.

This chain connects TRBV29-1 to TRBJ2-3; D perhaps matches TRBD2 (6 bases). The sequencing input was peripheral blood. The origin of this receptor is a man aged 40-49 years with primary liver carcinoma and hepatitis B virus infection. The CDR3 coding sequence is TGCAGCGCCCCTACCATGGCGGGGAGCACAGATACGCAGTATTTT. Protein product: CSAPTMAGSTDTQYF.